This T cell receptor (beta chain) was sequenced during a study of response to subunit inactivated influenza vaccine. Germline assignment: CDR1 SGHTA and CDR2 FQGNSA. The CDR3 is 15 residues long. The V end was cut by 2 bases, the J end by 1 base, with 11 bases between. TCRdb fed the RT-PCR reads into MiXCR, producing one record per CDR3 protein. The table includes about 570,000 distinct CDR3 sequences, around 10% detected once. This clonotype has at least ten counts. This same sample was also taken into another study, of T cells expressing NK-cell markers. As that study records: 5'RACE template switching with UMIs produced the TCR beta cDNA. Several experiments confined sorting to alpha-beta TCR T cells with an anti-gamma-delta TCR antibody.

This rearrangement joins TRBV7-2 to TRBJ2-5; D is perhaps TRBD1 or TRBD2 (5 bases each). The sequence was obtained from a man aged 45 to 65 who received an inactivated influenza vaccine. Sequenced here: PBMCs from blood, sampled on the day of vaccination. The CDR3: CASSLSSGSQETQYF. CDR3 DNA sequence: TGTGCCAGCAGCTTATCGTCAGGGAGCCAAGAGACCCAGTACTTC.